Shown below are 22 T cell receptor beta chains from a single sample sequenced in a study of cytomegalovirus exposure and HLA in healthy donors (dated by TCRdb to the late 2010s). The library was made by the immunoSEQ multiplex PCR assay. For the multiplex PCR, a mixture combining 60 forward primers for TCR Vbeta segments and 13 reverse primers for TCR Jbeta segments was used. TCRdb holds this immuneACCESS table with in-frame rearrangements only. Some clones are missing; in checked studies, unresolved V genes explain under half, and the rest has no known cause. Across this sample there are 100,000 to 150,000 clones, with around 72% seen only once. The ten largest account for 3.5% to 4.5% of the sample. The material sequenced was PBMCs. The source of these receptors is a man younger than 45 in good health and CMV-seronegative.

The chain links TRBV5-1 to TRBJ2-3; possible D gene TRBD2, 7 bases. V was pared by 0 bases and J by 2 bases, with 19 bases between. The CDR3 contains 18 residues. Germline lookup yields CDR1 SGHRS and CDR2 YFSETQ. CDR3: CASSLAGPGGEYTDTQYF. Written as DNA, the CDR3 is TGCGCCAGCAGCTTGGCCGGGCCGGGGGGCGAGTACACAGATACGCAGTATTTT.

This chain links TRBV11-2 with TRBJ1-5, with 10 positions matching TRBD1. Germline CDR1 and CDR2: SGHAT and FQNNGV. The V segment lost 4 bases and the J segment 4 bases; nucleotides outside the gene matches: 1. CDR3 length equals 14 residues. CDR3 coding DNA: TGTGCCAGCAGCTGGGACAGGGGTAATCAGCCCCAGCATTTT. It encodes CASSWDRGNQPQHF.

This clone was seen only a few times. V and J are TRBV5-5 and TRBJ2-7, with a possible D match to TRBD2 (5 bases). The CDR3 extends over 11 amino acids. Trimming pared 4 bases from V and 6 bases from J, leaving 8 bases between. Germline V gene lookup returns CDR1 SGHKS and CDR2 YYEKEE (reference sequence). The CDR3 protein is CASSATSEQYF. CDR3 coding DNA: TGTGCCAGCAGCGCTACTAGCGAGCAGTACTTC.

The chain combines TRBV7-3 with TRBJ2-2, with 7 bases aligning to TRBD2. CDR1 is SGHTA, CDR2 FQGTGA, per germline. This CDR3 region has 16 residues. The V and J ends lost 1 base and 7 bases, in that order; junction bases with no gene match: 9. CDR3: CASSLREGPKIGELFF. CDR3 sequence (DNA): TGTGCCAGCAGCTTAAGGGAGGGTCCGAAGATCGGGGAGCTGTTTTTT.

The V and J genes are TRBV4-3 and TRBJ1-2; a weak D match, TRBD1 (6 bases). V was cut by 0 bases and J by 7 bases, with 9 bases left in between. Looked up from germline, CDR1 is LGHNA and CDR2 is YSLEER. The CDR3 is 13 amino acids. The chain's CDR3 is CASSQDRGGGYTF. The CDR3 coding sequence is TGCGCCAGCAGCCAAGACAGGGGCGGTGGCTACACCTTC.

This clone was recorded once. The chain uses TRBV27 and TRBJ1-6; 7 bases map to TRBD1. CDR1 and CDR2 from the germline V gene are MNHEY and SMNVEV (reference sequence). This CDR3 region has 15 residues. V gave up 0 bases and J gave up 4 bases; unmatched junction bases: 0. CDR3 in amino acids: CASSLSGQYNSPLHF. The CDR3 nucleotides are TGTGCCAGCAGTTTATCGGGACAGTATAATTCACCCCTCCACTTT.

This clone has more than one count but fewer than ten. The chain couples TRBV5-6 to TRBJ1-4; D is possibly TRBD1 (6 bases). Trimming left V 4 bases short and J 8 bases short, with 15 bases between. CDR3 length: 14 amino acids. In germline, CDR1 is SGHDT, CDR2 YYEEEE. This CDR3 reads CASSQTGIGEKLFF. Written as DNA, the CDR3 is TGTGCCAGCAGCCAAACAGGGATTGGGGAAAAACTGTTTTTT.

The gene calls are TRBV2 and TRBJ2-7; D may be TRBD1 (6 bases). The germline CDR1 and CDR2 sequences are SNHLY and FYNNEI. The CDR3 extends over 16 amino acids. Trimming took 1 base from V and 4 from J, leaving 17 bases between them. In DNA form, the CDR3 reads TGTGCCAGCAGTGAAGGACTCCAGGGGTTTGGATACGAGCAGTACTTC. Amino acids: CASSEGLQGFGYEQYF.

V gene TRBV27 combines with J gene TRBJ2-3; the match to TRBD2 covers 11 bases. The CDR3 loop spans 16 amino acids. Germline V gene sequence: CDR1 MNHEY, CDR2 SMNVEV (reference sequence). The ends lost 3 bases at V and 2 bases at J; junction bases unmatched: 4. The chain's CDR3 is CASSFLAGGFTDTQYF. In DNA, the CDR3 is TGTGCCAGCAGTTTCCTAGCGGGGGGCTTCACAGATACGCAGTATTTT.

The V and J genes are TRBV27 and TRBJ2-5, with 12 bases that match TRBD1. The J call may be mistaken, given a closer DNA end match to TRBJ2-7. The length of the CDR3 is 16 residues. From germline, CDR1 is MNHEY and CDR2 SMNVEV (reference sequence). The CDR3 spells CASSFKGQGAFYEQYF. The CDR3 DNA reads TGTGCCAGCAGTTTTAAGGGACAGGGGGCGTTCTACGAGCAGTACTTC.

Points on this clone: The conserved final phenylalanine or tryptophan is absent from the CDR3, which likely points to a read error. The chain combines TRBV6-1 with TRBJ1-5; D not resolved. The V gene lost 7 bases and the J gene lost 6 bases, with 10 bases spanning the gap. The CDR3 is 12 residues long. Germline values: CDR1 MNHNS, CDR2 SASEGT. The CDR3 DNA reads as TGTGCCAGCACCGGGATAGGTCAGCCCCAGCATCTT. Translated: CASTGIGQPQHL.

This chain links TRBV27 with TRBJ2-5, with D hard to call. Per the germline V gene, CDR1 is MNHEY and CDR2 is SMNVEV (reference sequence). V dropped 3 bases and J dropped 3 bases, with 11 bases sitting between them. CDR3 length: 14 residues. The CDR3 region is CASSFLPLKETQYF. CDR3 sequence (DNA): TGTGCCAGCAGTTTCCTCCCCCTTAAAGAGACCCAGTACTTC.

CDR3: CASSQGIGNQPQHF. In nucleotides, the CDR3 is TGTGCCAGCTCTCAGGGGATTGGCAATCAGCCCCAGCATTTT. The J gene is TRBJ1-5, the V gene TRBV18; D may be TRBD1 (6 bases). Trimming pared 6 bases from V and 2 bases from J, leaving 11 bases between. Germline CDR1 KGHSH, CDR2 LQKENI. This CDR3 has 14 residues.

The rearrangement uses TRBV15 and TRBJ2-3; 8 bases line up with TRBD2. V gave up 1 base and J gave up 3 bases; unmatched junction bases: 3. This CDR3 has 15 residues. Germline CDR1 and CDR2: LNHNV and YYDKDF (reference sequence). The CDR3 loop reads CATSRGSGGTDTQYF. The CDR3 DNA reads TGTGCCACCAGCAGAGGAAGCGGGGGTACAGATACGCAGTATTTT.

CDR3 amino acids: CASSEAGGGGSYEQYF. The CDR3 coding sequence is TGTGCCAGCAGTGAAGCGGGCGGGGGGGGCTCCTACGAGCAGTACTTC. The rearrangement uses TRBV6-1 and TRBJ2-7; TRBD2 matches 9 bases. Germline V gene sequence: CDR1 MNHNS, CDR2 SASEGT. CDR3 length: 16 residues. The ends lost 0 bases at V and 0 bases at J; junction bases unmatched: 3.

In this sample, this clone turned up a few times. The chain combines TRBV10-3 with TRBJ1-2; a weak D match, TRBD1 (6 bases). V shed 8 bases and J shed 4 bases, with 11 bases lying between them. The CDR3 consists of 12 residues. Germline CDR1 is ENHRY and CDR2 is SYGVKD. CDR3 DNA: TGTGCCATCCGCCAGGACAGCTATGGCTACACCTTC. Residues: CAIRQDSYGYTF.

J is TRBJ2-5 and V is TRBV5-1; D remains ambiguous. V lost 0 bases and J 2 bases, leaving 11 bases between the germline ends. The CDR3 is 15 residues long. CDR1 and CDR2 from the germline V gene are SGHRS and YFSETQ. In DNA form, the CDR3 reads TGCGCCAGCAGCTTGGGACTTACACTACAAGAGACCCAGTACTTC. Its translation: CASSLGLTLQETQYF.

This clone was observed a single time. The genes are TRBV5-1 and TRBJ2-7; 7 bases fit TRBD1. V gave up 3 bases and J gave up 0 bases; unmatched junction bases: 12. Germline V gene data show CDR1 as SGHRS and CDR2 as YFSETQ. This CDR3 has 17 residues. The CDR3 loop reads CASSYHPDRDISYEQYF. The CDR3, as DNA: TGCGCCAGCAGCTACCACCCCGACAGGGACATCTCCTACGAGCAGTACTTC.

This clone was counted only a few times. V is TRBV6-1 and J is TRBJ2-7, with D possibly matching TRBD1 (7 bases). V was clipped by 7 bases and J by 4 bases, with 20 bases between them. CDR1 and CDR2 from the germline V gene are MNHNS and SASEGT. CDR3 size: 15 residues. The CDR3 DNA is TGTGCCAGCAAGGTACTTGGCCAGGGGGGTTACGAGCAGTACTTC. It translates to CASKVLGQGGYEQYF.

V gene TRBV28 combines with J gene TRBJ1-3; possible D gene TRBD1, 6 bases. V lost 4 bases and J lost 0, with 10 bases in between. This CDR3 region has 15 residues. Germline CDR1 is MDHEN and CDR2 is SYDVKM. The CDR3 bases are TGTGCCAGCAGTTCCGGACAGTTCTCTGGAAACACCATATATTTT. Translating it yields CASSSGQFSGNTIYF.

V and J are TRBV7-9 and TRBJ2-7; 12 nucleotides agree with TRBD2. Germline loops: CDR1 SEHNR, CDR2 FQNEAQ (reference sequence). CDR3 length equals 19 residues. The V and J ends lost 1 base and 2 bases, in that order; junction bases with no gene match: 12. CDR3 DNA: TGTGCCAGCAGCTTAGTCGAGCAGGAGACTAGCGGGAGTACCTACGAGCAGTACTTC. Residues: CASSLVEQETSGSTYEQYF.

This clone was detected only once. The gene calls are TRBV6-1 and TRBJ2-1; D gene uncertain. The germline gives CDR1 MNHNS, CDR2 SASEGT. V was cut by 7 bases and J by 1 base, with 14 bases left in between. The CDR3 is made up of 15 amino acids. This chain's CDR3 is CASNQIPDSYNEQFF. The CDR3 DNA reads TGTGCCAGCAATCAAATACCAGATTCCTACAATGAGCAGTTCTTC.